What follows are 8 T cell receptor beta chains derived from one specimen sequenced in a study of T cells after yellow fever vaccination. TCRdb reprocessed the 5' RACE reads with MiXCR, giving one entry per CDR3 protein. The sample has about 260,000 distinct CDR3 sequences, 10% to 15% seen once. This specimen was CD4+ T cells sorted from PBMCs, taken 45 days after the yellow fever booster vaccination. Receptor source: a man aged 25-45 years who received the YFV17D yellow fever vaccine.

This clonotype was seen more than once but under ten times. One end of the junction varies from germline; a read error may be responsible. The chain links TRBV7-7 to TRBJ1-3; a weak D match, TRBD1 (5 bases). From germline, CDR1 is SSHAT and CDR2 FNYEAQ (reference sequence). This CDR3 comprises 14 residues. CDR3 protein: CASSPGTGGNTIYF. The CDR3 DNA reads TGTGCTAGCAGCCCCGGGACTGGAGGAAACACCATATATTTT. Combining the CDR3 with reference TRBV7-7 and TRBJ1-3 gives the whole variable domain GAGVSQSPRYKVTKRGQDVTLRCDPISSHATLYWYQQALGQGPEFLTYFNYEAQPDKSGLPSDRFSAERPEGSISTLTIQRTEQRDSAMYRCASSPGTGGNTIYFGEGSWLTVV.

This chain links TRBV6-5 with TRBJ2-2; D tentatively fits TRBD1 or TRBD2 (5 bases each). The CDR3 length is 17 residues. CDR1 and CDR2 (germline): MNHEY, SVGAGI. Trimming pared 0 bases from V and 6 bases from J, leaving 17 bases between. This CDR3 reads CASSYSRGPPWAGELFF. The DNA of the CDR3 is TGTGCCAGCAGTTACTCTCGGGGACCGCCCTGGGCCGGGGAGCTGTTTTTT.

This clonotype was picked up a small number of times. Mismatch with germline at one junction end may stem from a read error. The V call is TRBV7-2, the J call TRBJ2-7, with 10 bases identical to TRBD1. The CDR3 consists of 13 residues. CDR1 and CDR2 (germline): SGHTA, FQGNSA. The CDR3 sequence: CASSLERGTGDDF. In DNA form, the CDR3 reads TGTGCCAGCAGCTTAGAAAGGGGGACAGGGGACGACTTC.

This clonotype has more than one count but fewer than ten. The chain carries TRBV6-6 and TRBJ2-4; 8 bases map to TRBD1. The ends lost 4 bases at V and 7 bases at J; junction bases unmatched: 3. This CDR3 spans 13 amino acids. The germline CDR1 and CDR2 sequences are MNHNY and SVGAGI (reference sequence). CDR3 protein: CASSSGGSNIQYF. The DNA of the CDR3 is TGTGCCAGCAGTTCAGGGGGCAGTAACATTCAGTACTTC.

This clonotype has a handful of counts. The V gene is TRBV6-5, the J gene TRBJ2-5, with 9 positions matching TRBD2. The V gene's germline CDR1 is MNHEY and CDR2 SVGAGI. The CDR3 consists of 15 residues. The V and J ends lost 1 base and 3 bases, in that order; junction bases with no gene match: 3. CDR3 in DNA: TGTGCCAGCAGTTACTACGGACTAGCGAAAGAGACCCAGTACTTC. It specifies CASSYYGLAKETQYF.

This clonotype was picked up a small number of times. CDR3 region: CASSGNRGSSTEAFF. Here the CDR3 DNA reads TGCGCCAGCAGCGGAAACAGGGGTTCGAGCACTGAAGCTTTCTTT. The chain recombines TRBV5-1 with TRBJ1-1; TRBD1 aligns across 7 bases. The germline V gene has CDR1 SGHRS and CDR2 YFSETQ. This CDR3 is 15 amino acids long. Germline trimming cut 4 bases from V and 4 bases from J; bases unmatched to any gene: 10.

V is TRBV6-1 and J is TRBJ2-5; a weak D match, TRBD1 (6 bases). With 6 bases removed from V and 0 bases from J, the gap between germline ends came to 17 bases. The CDR3 is made up of 16 amino acids. Germline V gene lookup returns CDR1 MNHNS and CDR2 SASEGT. The CDR3 is CASSDGQQLYQETQYF. In DNA, the CDR3 is TGTGCCAGCAGCGACGGACAGCAATTATACCAAGAGACCCAGTACTTC.

This clonotype was detected ten times or more. CDR3 region: CASRGAPSYNEQFF. Here the CDR3 DNA reads TGTGCCAGCAGGGGGGCGCCTTCCTACAATGAGCAGTTCTTC. The gene calls are TRBV27 and TRBJ2-1; weak D call: TRBD1 (6 bases). Germline CDR1 reads MNHEY; CDR2 reads SMNVEV (reference sequence). This CDR3 comprises 14 residues. Trimming stripped 6 bases from V and 1 base from J, with 10 bases between.